The entry below gives a single T cell receptor beta chain sequence along with its context. This clone showed up many times. The antigen this receptor binds is unknown. The read is 3 residues too short to cover the CDR3 end, so that end is filled in from the germline J gene. This sample was taken from a study of T cell clonality in common variable immunodeficiency (dated by TCRdb to about 2015). The investigation overall reported the following: According to the authors, finding the cause of the higher clonality in CVID would require sequencing the repertoires of T cell subpopulations. Patient heterogeneity within the CVID cohort put limits on correlating repertoire features with clinical complications. CVID subjects shared fewer TCRbeta clones with each other than healthy controls did (p < 0.0001). Even though DNA input was the same, control samples had an average of about 89,000 unique sequences each, compared with some 32,000 in CVID samples. Compared with healthy controls, CVID subjects showed increased TCRbeta clonality (t-test p = 0.018), a feature most characteristic of about a third of subjects. Reportedly, TCRbeta sequences from CVID had fewer deletions and N-nucleotide insertions, and highly modified clones with 13 or more V deletions were absent from CVID.

Most of the CVID patients and most of the healthy controls were of Caucasian heritage. From each donor, 5 to 8 ml of heparinized peripheral whole blood was collected. Genomic DNA from adults with common variable immune deficiency (CVID) and from healthy adult controls was used for sequencing of TCRbeta CDR3 repertoires. The control group comprised some 22 healthy adult volunteers, approximately twelve female and approximately ten male, aged about 23 to 66 years with a mean age of around 32. To isolate peripheral blood mononuclear cells, diluted blood was subjected to density centrifugation over Hypaque 1077 or Ficoll-Paque. Unsorted mononuclear cells served as the source of genomic DNA, which was extracted either by Qiagen column purification or by a centrifugation-based method. The CDR3 has 15 amino acids, counting the end cysteine and phenylalanine. The 36 bases shown cover part of the CDR3, and their frame starts at base 1. V ends up 4 bases short and J 3 bases short, with an unmatched junction base count of 7. The germline V gene supplies CDR1 MGHRA and CDR2 YSYEKL.

Equivalent amounts of genomic DNA from CVID and control samples were used as sequencing input. For every sample, a 60 bp segment covering the rearranged TCRbeta CDR3 region was amplified and then sequenced. The immunoSEQ assay, a bias-corrected multiplex PCR combined with high-throughput sequencing, was used for TCRbeta amplification. In the source study's methods: Each unique nucleotide sequence was treated as a clone and annotated with V, D and J genes, copy number and frequency. Sequences were labeled productive if in frame, and non-productive if out of frame or containing stop codons. As previously described, Shannon's entropy was used to calculate clonality. The predicted amino acid sequences of productive clones were used to derive the mean CDR3 Kyte-Doolittle hydropathy. The R hclust function was used to hierarchically cluster scaled V gene usage with Manhattan distance and complete linkage. Sharing of clones by CDR3 amino acid sequence was evaluated through resampling of 12 repertoires per group over 100 rounds. The repertoires were searched for approximately 70 published EBV-specific TCRbeta sequences and roughly 250 published CMV-specific TCRbeta sequences. A couple of CVID samples yielding fewer than 10,000 sequences were excluded from analysis, leaving 42 CVID repertoires. In its TCRdb copy, this immuneACCESS table keeps in-frame sequences only and misses some clones. Where compared with another copy, unresolved V genes explain less than half of these, and the others have no known cause. The DNA gave D and trimming, while V, J and clone size come from that table. This sample was tabulated with tens of thousands of clones, among which there are no singletons. The ten largest clones represent about 5.5% of the sample.

The rearranged chain carries TRBV4-1 and TRBJ2-7; 9 nucleotides in the junction match TRBD1. This TCR came from a person aged 18 to 70 in good health. Source material: peripheral blood mononuclear cells. The sequenced part of the CDR3 DNA is TGCGCCAGCAGCCGCCTAAGGGACAGGGTCTACGAG. Its translation reads: CASSRLRDRVYE. The whole CDR3 protein reads CASSRLRDRVYEQYF.